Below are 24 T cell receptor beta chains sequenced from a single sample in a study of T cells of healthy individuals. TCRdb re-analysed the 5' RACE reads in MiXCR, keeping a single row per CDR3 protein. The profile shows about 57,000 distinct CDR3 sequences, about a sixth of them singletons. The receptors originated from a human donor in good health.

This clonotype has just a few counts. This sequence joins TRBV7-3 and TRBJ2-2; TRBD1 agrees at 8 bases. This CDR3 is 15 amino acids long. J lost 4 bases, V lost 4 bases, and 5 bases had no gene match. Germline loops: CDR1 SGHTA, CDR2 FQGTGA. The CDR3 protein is CASSSTGAGTGELFF. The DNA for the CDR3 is TGTGCCAGCAGCTCGACAGGGGCCGGCACCGGGGAGCTGTTTTTT.

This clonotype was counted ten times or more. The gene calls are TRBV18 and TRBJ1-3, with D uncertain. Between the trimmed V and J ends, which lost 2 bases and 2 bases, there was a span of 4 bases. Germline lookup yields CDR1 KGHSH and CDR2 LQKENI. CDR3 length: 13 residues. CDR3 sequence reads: CASSPGPGNTIYF. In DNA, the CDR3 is TGTGCCAGCTCACCAGGCCCTGGAAACACCATATATTTT.

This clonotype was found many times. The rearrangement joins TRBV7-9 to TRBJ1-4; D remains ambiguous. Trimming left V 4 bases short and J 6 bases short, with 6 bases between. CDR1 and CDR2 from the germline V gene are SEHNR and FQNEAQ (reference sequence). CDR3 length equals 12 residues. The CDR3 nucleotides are TGTGCCAGCAGCTCCGTGGATGAAAAACTGTTTTTT. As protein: CASSSVDEKLFF.

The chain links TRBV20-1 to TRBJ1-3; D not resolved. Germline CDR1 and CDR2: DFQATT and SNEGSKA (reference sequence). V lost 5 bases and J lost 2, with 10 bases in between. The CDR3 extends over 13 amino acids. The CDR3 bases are TGCAGTGCTGAGAGGGAGACTGGAAACACCATATATTTT. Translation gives CSAERETGNTIYF.

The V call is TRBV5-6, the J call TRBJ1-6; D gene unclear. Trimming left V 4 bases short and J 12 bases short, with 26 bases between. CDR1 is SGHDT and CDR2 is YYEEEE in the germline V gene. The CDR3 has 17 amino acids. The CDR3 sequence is CASSLPPGTGSRVPLHF. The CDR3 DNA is TGTGCCAGCAGCCTCCCCCCCGGCACGGGGTCACGAGTACCCCTCCACTTT.

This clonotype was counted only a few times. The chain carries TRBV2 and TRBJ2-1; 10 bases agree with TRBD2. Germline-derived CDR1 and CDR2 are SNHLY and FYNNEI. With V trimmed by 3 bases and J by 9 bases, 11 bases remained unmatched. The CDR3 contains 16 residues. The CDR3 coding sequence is TGTGCCAGCAGTGAGACCCCGGGACTAGCGAGGGGTGAGCAGTTCTTC. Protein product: CASSETPGLARGEQFF.

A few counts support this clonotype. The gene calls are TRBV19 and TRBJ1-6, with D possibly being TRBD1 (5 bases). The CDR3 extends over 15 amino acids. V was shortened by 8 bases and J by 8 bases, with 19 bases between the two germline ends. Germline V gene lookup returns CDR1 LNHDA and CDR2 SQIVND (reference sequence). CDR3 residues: CASAPGWGLDSPLHF. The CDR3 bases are TGTGCCAGTGCCCCAGGGTGGGGATTGGATTCACCCCTCCACTTT.

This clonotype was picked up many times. Here the CDR3 DNA reads TGTGCCAGCAGCGTAGATTCAGCCACAGATACGCAGTATTTT. Translating gives CASSVDSATDTQYF. The J gene is TRBJ2-3, the V gene TRBV9; D remains ambiguous. CDR1 and CDR2 from the germline V gene are SGDLS and YYNGEE. The ends were cut back, 0 bases at V and 2 bases at J, with 7 bases in the middle. This CDR3 region has 14 residues.

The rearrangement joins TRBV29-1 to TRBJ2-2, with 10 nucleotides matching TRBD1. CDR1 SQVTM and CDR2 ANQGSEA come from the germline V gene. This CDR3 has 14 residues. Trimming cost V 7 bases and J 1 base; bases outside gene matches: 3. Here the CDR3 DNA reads TGCAGCGCCGGGGACAGGGGGAACACCGGGGAGCTGTTTTTT. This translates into CSAGDRGNTGELFF.

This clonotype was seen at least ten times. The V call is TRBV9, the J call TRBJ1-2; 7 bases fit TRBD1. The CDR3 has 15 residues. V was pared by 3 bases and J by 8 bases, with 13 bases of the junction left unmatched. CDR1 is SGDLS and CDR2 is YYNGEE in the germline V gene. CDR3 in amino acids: CASSAVLGQQEGYTF. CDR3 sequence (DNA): TGTGCCAGCAGCGCCGTGCTGGGACAGCAAGAAGGCTACACCTTC.

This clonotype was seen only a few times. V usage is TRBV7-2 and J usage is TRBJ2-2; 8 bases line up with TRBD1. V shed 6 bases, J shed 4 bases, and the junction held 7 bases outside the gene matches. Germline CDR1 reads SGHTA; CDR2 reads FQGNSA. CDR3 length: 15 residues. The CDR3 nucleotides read TGTGCCAGCAGGGCTCAGGGGGCAAGCACCGGGGAGCTGTTTTTT. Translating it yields CASRAQGASTGELFF.

Here the CDR3 reads CASSLVGGSEFPYEQYF. In nucleotides, the CDR3 is TGTGCCAGCAGCTTAGTCGGAGGCTCGGAGTTTCCCTACGAGCAGTACTTC. The chain carries TRBV7-9 and TRBJ2-7, with a weak D call TRBD2 (5 bases). V was trimmed by 1 base and J by 2 bases, leaving 18 bases between them. Germline CDR1 and CDR2: SEHNR and FQNEAQ (reference sequence). The CDR3 consists of 17 residues.

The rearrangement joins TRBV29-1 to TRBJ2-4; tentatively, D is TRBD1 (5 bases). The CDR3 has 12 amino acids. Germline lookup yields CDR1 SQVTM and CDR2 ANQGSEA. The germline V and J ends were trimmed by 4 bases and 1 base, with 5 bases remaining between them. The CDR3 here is CSVAGAKNIQYF. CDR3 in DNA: TGCAGCGTTGCAGGGGCCAAAAACATTCAGTACTTC.

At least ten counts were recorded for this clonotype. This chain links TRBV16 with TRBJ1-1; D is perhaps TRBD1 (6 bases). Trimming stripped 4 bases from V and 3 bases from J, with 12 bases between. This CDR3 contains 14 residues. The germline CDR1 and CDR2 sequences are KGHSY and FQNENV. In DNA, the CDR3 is TGTGCCAGCAGCCGAGAGGGGGGCTACACTGAAGCTTTCTTT. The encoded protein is CASSREGGYTEAFF.

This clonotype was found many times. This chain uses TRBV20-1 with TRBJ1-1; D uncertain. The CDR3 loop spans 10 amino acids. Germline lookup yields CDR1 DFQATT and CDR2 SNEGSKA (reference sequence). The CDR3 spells CSATYGEAFF. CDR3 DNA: TGCAGCGCAACGTACGGTGAAGCTTTCTTT.

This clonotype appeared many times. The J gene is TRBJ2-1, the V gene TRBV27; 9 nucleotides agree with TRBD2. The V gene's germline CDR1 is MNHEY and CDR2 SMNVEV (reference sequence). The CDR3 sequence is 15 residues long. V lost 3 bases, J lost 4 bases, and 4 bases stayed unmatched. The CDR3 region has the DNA TGTGCCAGCAGTTTTCGAAGCGGGGGGTACAATGAGCAGTTCTTC. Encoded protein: CASSFRSGGYNEQFF.

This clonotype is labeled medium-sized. The CDR3 spells CSVADRANTGELFF. For the CDR3, the DNA is TGCAGCGTTGCGGACAGGGCGAACACCGGGGAGCTGTTTTTT. V and J are TRBV29-1 and TRBJ2-2; TRBD1 matches at 8 bases. Germline loops: CDR1 SQVTM, CDR2 ANQGSEA. V shed 4 bases, J shed 0 bases, and the junction held 1 base outside the gene matches. CDR3 length: 14 residues.

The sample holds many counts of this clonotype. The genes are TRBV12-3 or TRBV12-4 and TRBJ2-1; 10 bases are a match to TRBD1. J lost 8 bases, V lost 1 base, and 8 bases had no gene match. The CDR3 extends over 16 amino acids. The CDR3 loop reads CASSLEGWTGGYEQFF. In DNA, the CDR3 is TGTGCCAGCAGTTTAGAGGGGTGGACAGGGGGTTATGAGCAGTTCTTC.

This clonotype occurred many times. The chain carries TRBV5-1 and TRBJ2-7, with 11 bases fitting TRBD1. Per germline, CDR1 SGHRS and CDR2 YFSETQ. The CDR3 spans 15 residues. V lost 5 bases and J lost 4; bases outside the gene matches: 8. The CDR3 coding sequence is TGCGCCAGCAGGAAAGGACAGGGGGCTCTTTACGAGCAGTACTTC. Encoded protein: CASRKGQGALYEQYF.

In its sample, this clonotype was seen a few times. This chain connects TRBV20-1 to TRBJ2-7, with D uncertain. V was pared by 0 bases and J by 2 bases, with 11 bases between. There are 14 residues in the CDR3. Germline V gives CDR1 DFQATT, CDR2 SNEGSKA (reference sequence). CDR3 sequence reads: CSARDTGKAYEQYF. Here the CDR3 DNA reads TGCAGTGCTAGAGATACTGGTAAAGCCTACGAGCAGTACTTC.

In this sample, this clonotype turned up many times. Written as DNA, the CDR3 is TGTGCCAGCACCGTACGGGGGTGGACCACTGAAGCTTTCTTT. This codes for CASTVRGWTTEAFF. This sequence joins TRBV6-6 and TRBJ1-1, with D possibly matching TRBD1 (5 bases). Trimming pared 7 bases from V and 4 bases from J, leaving 16 bases between. This CDR3 region has 14 residues. Germline CDR1 is MNHNY and CDR2 is SVGAGI (reference sequence).

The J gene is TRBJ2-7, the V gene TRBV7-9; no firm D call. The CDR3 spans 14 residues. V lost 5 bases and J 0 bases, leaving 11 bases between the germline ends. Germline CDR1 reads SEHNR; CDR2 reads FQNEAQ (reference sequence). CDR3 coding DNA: TGTGCCAGCAGCCCCCCCCTGGTCTCCTACGAGCAGTACTTC. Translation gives CASSPPLVSYEQYF.

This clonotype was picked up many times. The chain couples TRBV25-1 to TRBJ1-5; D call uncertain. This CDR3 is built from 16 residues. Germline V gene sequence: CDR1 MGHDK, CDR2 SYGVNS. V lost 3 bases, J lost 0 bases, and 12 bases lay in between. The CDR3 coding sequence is TGTGCCAGCAGTGATAAGTCCGTATTTAGCAATCAGCCCCAGCATTTT. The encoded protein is CASSDKSVFSNQPQHF.

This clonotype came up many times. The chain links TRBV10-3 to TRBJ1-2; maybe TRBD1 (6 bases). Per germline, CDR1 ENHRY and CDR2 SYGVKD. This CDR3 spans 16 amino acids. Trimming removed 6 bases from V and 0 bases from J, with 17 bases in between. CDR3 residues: CAISELGDTSNYGYTF. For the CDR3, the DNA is TGTGCCATCAGCGAACTGGGGGACACCTCTAACTATGGCTACACCTTC.